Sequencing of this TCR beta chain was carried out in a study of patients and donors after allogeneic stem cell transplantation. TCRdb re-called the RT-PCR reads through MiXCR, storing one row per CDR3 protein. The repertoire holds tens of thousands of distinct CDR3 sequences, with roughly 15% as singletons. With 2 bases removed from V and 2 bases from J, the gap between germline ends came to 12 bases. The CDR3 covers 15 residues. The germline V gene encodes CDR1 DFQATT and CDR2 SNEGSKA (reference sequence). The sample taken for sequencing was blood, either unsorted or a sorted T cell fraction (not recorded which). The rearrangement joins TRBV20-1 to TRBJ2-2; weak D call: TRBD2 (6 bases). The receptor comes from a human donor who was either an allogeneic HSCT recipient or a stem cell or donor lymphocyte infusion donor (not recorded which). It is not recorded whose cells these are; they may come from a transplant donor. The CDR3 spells CSARTGLLNTGELFF. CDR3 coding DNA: TGCAGTGCTAGAACGGGACTTTTAAACACCGGGGAGCTGTTTTTT.